This T cell receptor (beta chain) stems from a study of blood T cell repertoires in COVID-19. Looking at the study overall: Nucleic acid was either cDNA or gDNA, and it came from T cells, B-cell-depleted T cells, or PBMCs.

Study members were between about 18 and 95 years old and lived in fewer than 30 US regions. This CDR3 is built from 14 residues. V shed 3 bases, J shed 2 bases, and the junction held 6 bases outside the gene matches. Germline CDR1 SQVTM, CDR2 ANQGSEA. The repertoire was sequenced with immunoSEQ multiplex PCR; TCRdb's copy has only in-frame clones and lacks some. The sample carries around 130,000 clones, roughly 86% recorded once. The receptor was derived from a woman aged 50 to 60 with acute COVID-19. Sequenced: PBMCs or T cells enriched from blood (not recorded which). The chain is built from TRBV29-1 and TRBJ1-2; 7 bases are shared with TRBD1. CDR3 DNA: TGCAGCGTTGATGAGGCAGGGGGGAACTATGGCTACACCTTC. It is translated as CSVDEAGGNYGYTF.